These 28 T cell receptor beta chains were sequenced from one sample in a study of somatic mutations in cytotoxic T cells in rheumatoid arthritis. Only in-frame clones appear in the TCRdb table, and some are missing; sequencing was by immunoSEQ multiplex PCR. The profile shows 3,900 or so clones, just under 75% of them singletons. Specimen: CD8+ T cells sorted from blood. Source of these receptors: an adult with rheumatoid arthritis.

CDR3 sequence reads: CAISESTGEAPDTQYF. The CDR3 DNA sequence: TGTGCCATCAGTGAGTCGACAGGGGAGGCACCAGATACGCAGTATTTT. The chain is built from TRBV10-3 and TRBJ2-3; 8 nucleotides line up with TRBD1. CDR3 size: 16 residues. Germline V gives CDR1 ENHRY, CDR2 SYGVKD. V lost 0 bases and J lost 4; bases outside the gene matches: 6.

The V gene is TRBV6-6, the J gene TRBJ1-2; no clear D gene. From germline, CDR1 is MNHNY and CDR2 SVGAGI (reference sequence). This CDR3 is 14 amino acids long. Trimming left V 5 bases short and J 8 bases short, with 18 bases between. In DNA, the CDR3 is TGTGCCAGCAGTAGCCTCCGGAGGGCGGAAGGCTACACCTTC. Translation gives CASSSLRRAEGYTF.

This clone was counted once. The rearrangement uses TRBV4-1 and TRBJ1-2; 10 bases line up with TRBD1. The CDR3 has 16 residues. V trimming: 4 bases; J trimming: 0 bases; junction bases outside the gene matches: 5. CDR1 MGHRA and CDR2 YSYEKL come from the germline V gene. The CDR3 loop is CASSPRQGASNYGYTF. DNA for the CDR3: TGCGCCAGCAGCCCGAGACAGGGGGCCTCTAACTATGGCTACACCTTC.

CDR3: CASSPRRTMQDTEAFF. The CDR3 DNA reads as TGTGCCAGCAGCCCACGTCGTACGATGCAGGACACTGAAGCTTTCTTT. The rearrangement links TRBV11-1 to TRBJ1-1, with D unclear. Trimming took 5 bases from V and 3 from J, leaving 19 bases between them. Germline V gene sequence: CDR1 SGHAT, CDR2 FQDESV (reference sequence). The CDR3 has 16 amino acids.

The chain carries TRBV7-2 and TRBJ2-3, with TRBD2 matching 9 bases. This CDR3 is 15 amino acids long. The V gene's germline CDR1 is SGHTA and CDR2 FQGNSA. With V trimmed by 7 bases and J by 2 bases, 7 bases remained unmatched. In DNA form, the CDR3 reads TGTGCCAGCACCCTGCGGGGGGGCCTCACAGATACGCAGTATTTT. Amino acid sequence: CASTLRGGLTDTQYF.

Turning to this clone: Other DNA sequences from this sample encode an identical CDR3 as well. V usage is TRBV4-3 and J usage is TRBJ1-6, with 7 nucleotides matching TRBD1. Germline trimming cut 0 bases from V and 7 bases from J; bases unmatched to any gene: 6. Germline loops: CDR1 LGHNA, CDR2 YSLEER. CDR3 length: 16 amino acids. The CDR3 DNA reads TGCGCCAGCAGCCAAGATGGCAGGGGGGGGAATTCACCCCTCCACTTT. Translated, it gives CASSQDGRGGNSPLHF.

V gene TRBV7-8 combines with J gene TRBJ2-3; D may be TRBD2 (6 bases). Germline assignment: CDR1 SGHVS and CDR2 FQNEAQ. V was pared by 1 base and J by 3 bases, with 14 bases between. CDR3 length: 16 amino acids. The CDR3 here is CASSLVGGLSTDTQYF. DNA for the CDR3: TGTGCCAGCAGCTTAGTCGGGGGTTTGAGTACAGATACGCAGTATTTT.

V usage is TRBV6-5 and J usage is TRBJ2-2; D is unresolved. The CDR3 has 13 residues. Germline CDR1 is MNHEY and CDR2 is SVGAGI. V lost 7 bases and J lost 3, with 9 bases in between. CDR3 bases: TGTGCCAGCACCCCGTGGGACACCGGGGAGCTGTTTTTT. Amino acid sequence: CASTPWDTGELFF.

The genes are TRBV5-2 and TRBJ2-7; the DNA was not compared with TRBD2, the D call given in the table. TRBV5-2 is recorded as a pseudogene. The CDR3 totals 11 residues. The CDR3 DNA follows: TGTGCCAGCAGCCTATTCCGGGAGCAGTACTTC. It yields the protein CASSLFREQYF.

This clone was counted between two and nine times. J is TRBJ1-6 and V is TRBV19, with D possibly being TRBD1 (5 bases). CDR1 is LNHDA, CDR2 SQIVND, per germline (reference sequence). V was shortened by 3 bases and J by 7 bases, with 7 bases between the two germline ends. The CDR3 spans 13 residues. CDR3 sequence reads: CASSIRGNSPLHF. The CDR3, as DNA: TGTGCCAGTAGTATCCGGGGGAATTCACCCCTCCACTTT.

The chain uses TRBV5-4 and TRBJ2-7; 8 bases map to TRBD2. Trimming took 0 bases from V and 3 from J; bases not matched to a gene: 17. The CDR3 has 19 residues. Germline V gene data show CDR1 as SGHNT and CDR2 as YYREEE (reference sequence). The CDR3: CASSLGFQRGLLKSYEQYF. DNA for the CDR3: TGTGCCAGCAGCTTGGGATTCCAGCGGGGGCTACTCAAAAGCTACGAGCAGTACTTC.

V is TRBV27 and J is TRBJ2-6, with D possibly being TRBD1 (5 bases). CDR3 length equals 18 residues. CDR1 is MNHEY and CDR2 is SMNVEV in the germline V gene (reference sequence). The V and J ends lost 5 bases and 0 bases respectively, with 17 bases between them. CDR3 amino acids: CASSPWAGLPSGANVLTF. CDR3 nucleotide sequence: TGTGCCAGCAGTCCCTGGGCAGGGCTACCCTCTGGGGCCAACGTCCTGACTTTC.

The chain recombines TRBV7-6 with TRBJ2-7; tentative D call: TRBD1 (5 bases). The germline gives CDR1 SGHVS, CDR2 FNYEAQ. The CDR3 is made up of 14 amino acids. Deletions cut 5 bases from V and 4 bases from J, with 15 bases between. The CDR3 nucleotides read TGTGCCAGCAGCCCAGGGTTGTGGGGATACGAGCAGTACTTC. It translates to CASSPGLWGYEQYF.

The V and J genes are TRBV7-8 and TRBJ2-1; perhaps TRBD2 as D (5 bases). Germline CDR1 SGHVS, CDR2 FQNEAQ. This CDR3 is 15 amino acids long. Trimming shortened V by 1 base and J by 3 bases, and 10 bases separated the two germline ends. CDR3 DNA: TGTGCCAGCAGCTTAGGGACTCCCGTCTACAATGAGCAGTTCTTC. It is translated as CASSLGTPVYNEQFF.

The CDR3 DNA sequence: TGTGCCAGCAGGTCACCGGGACTACAAGAGACCCAGTACTTC. Its translation: CASRSPGLQETQYF. The chain joins TRBV7-9 to TRBJ2-5, with 7 bases fitting TRBD2. The germline CDR1 and CDR2 sequences are SEHNR and FQNEAQ (reference sequence). The CDR3 is made up of 14 amino acids. The J segment lost 2 bases and the V segment lost 6 bases, leaving 6 bases of the junction unmatched.

The chain recombines TRBV5-6 with TRBJ1-2; D not resolved. This CDR3 has 11 amino acids. Germline loops: CDR1 SGHDT, CDR2 YYEEEE. The V end was cut by 2 bases, the J end by 7 bases, with 6 bases between. The DNA for the CDR3 is TGTGCCAGCAGCTTCGGGATTGGCTACACCTTC. Translated, it gives CASSFGIGYTF.

The CDR3 loop is CASSWGTGDEQYF. DNA for the CDR3: TGTGCCAGCAGCTGGGGGACAGGGGACGAGCAGTACTTC. This chain links TRBV5-5 with TRBJ2-7; 10 nucleotides match TRBD1. In germline, CDR1 is SGHKS, CDR2 YYEKEE (reference sequence). This CDR3 is built from 13 residues. V was pared by 3 bases and J by 5 bases, with 2 bases of the junction left unmatched.

This chain joins TRBV2 and TRBJ1-4; 9 nucleotides agree with TRBD1. J gave up 5 bases and V 4 bases, and 8 bases lay outside the gene matches. The germline V gene encodes CDR1 SNHLY and CDR2 FYNNEI. The CDR3 sequence is 16 residues long. CDR3 in amino acids: CASSAPGQGPNEKLFF. DNA of the CDR3: TGTGCCAGCAGTGCACCGGGACAGGGCCCAAATGAAAAACTGTTTTTT.

The chain recombines TRBV4-2 with TRBJ2-7; 7 bases fit TRBD2. Germline V gives CDR1 LGHNA, CDR2 YNFKEQ. The junction had 3 bases not matched to a gene; V was cut back by 4 bases and J by 0 bases. This CDR3 is built from 14 residues. CDR3: CASSPPGGSYEQYF. CDR3 DNA sequence: TGTGCCAGCAGCCCGCCGGGGGGCTCCTACGAGCAGTACTTC.

The chain is built from TRBV6-1 and TRBJ2-3; unclear D gene. CDR3 size: 15 residues. From germline, CDR1 is MNHNS and CDR2 SASEGT. The V end lost 2 bases, the J end lost 6 bases, and 15 bases lay between the germline ends. The DNA of the CDR3 is TGTGCCAGCAGTGAAAGAATGCTTTCTCTGGATACGCAGTATTTT. It encodes CASSERMLSLDTQYF.

The chain carries TRBV13 and TRBJ2-1; D ambiguous. Trimming took 4 bases from V and 9 from J, leaving 13 bases between them. The CDR3 has 13 amino acids. From germline, CDR1 is PRHDT and CDR2 FYEKMQ (reference sequence). CDR3 amino acids: CASSSRVDPEQFF. Here the CDR3 DNA reads TGTGCCAGCAGCTCCCGGGTGGATCCTGAGCAGTTCTTC.

The rearrangement uses TRBV6-1 and TRBJ2-1, with D possibly matching TRBD2 (6 bases). Germline CDR1 reads MNHNS; CDR2 reads SASEGT. The CDR3 is made up of 15 amino acids. V lost 6 bases, J lost 0 bases, and 12 bases lay in between. This CDR3 is CASRTGENSYNEQFF. DNA of the CDR3: TGTGCCAGCAGGACGGGGGAAAACTCCTACAATGAGCAGTTCTTC.

This clone counts as large (0.1 to 1%). CDR3 nucleotides: TGCGCCAGCAGCCCCGAAGAATCCCCGCGGGAGACCCAGTACTTC. It is translated as CASSPEESPRETQYF. V and J are TRBV4-1 and TRBJ2-5; D is unresolved. The V and J ends lost 4 bases and 5 bases respectively, with 17 bases between them. This CDR3 is 15 amino acids long. Germline V gives CDR1 MGHRA, CDR2 YSYEKL.

This clone was found once. V gene TRBV21-1 combines with J gene TRBJ1-6. TRBV21-1 is described as a pseudogene. This CDR3 is 12 amino acids long. The CDR3 sequence: CASSEGGDHNHF. CDR3 coding DNA: TGTGCCAGCAGCGAAGGGGGGGACCATAACCACTTT.

The rearrangement uses TRBV6-4 and TRBJ1-2, with D maybe TRBD1 (5 bases). CDR1 MRHNA and CDR2 SNTAGT come from the germline V gene. Between the trimmed V and J ends, which lost 5 bases and 4 bases, there was a span of 11 bases. This CDR3 has 13 amino acids. CDR3 sequence (DNA): TGTGCCAGCAGTCAGGGTGTTGCCTATGGCTACACCTTC. Its translation: CASSQGVAYGYTF.

The V gene is TRBV7-2, the J gene TRBJ1-2, with D possibly being TRBD1 (5 bases). V was clipped by 4 bases and J by 0 bases, with 18 bases between them. Germline V gene lookup returns CDR1 SGHTA and CDR2 FQGNSA. This CDR3 comprises 17 residues. The CDR3 reads CASSSRVQSLTNYGYTF. CDR3 in DNA: TGTGCCAGCAGCTCCAGGGTGCAGTCCCTTACTAACTATGGCTACACCTTC. Drawing the rest from reference TRBV7-2 and TRBJ1-2, the complete variable domain is GAGVSQSPSNKVTEKGKDVELRCDPISGHTALYWYRQSLGQGLEFLIYFQGNSAPDKSGLPSDRFSAERTGGSVSTLTIQRTQQEDSAVYLCASSSRVQSLTNYGYTFGSGTRLTVV.

This clone was observed a handful of times. The rearrangement links TRBV4-3 to TRBJ1-2; D uncertain. There are 15 residues in the CDR3. With 0 bases removed from V and 4 bases from J, the gap between germline ends came to 12 bases. Germline V lookup: CDR1 LGHNA, CDR2 YSLEER. CDR3 amino acids: CASSQDRWGAYGYTF. The CDR3 bases are TGCGCCAGCAGCCAAGATCGATGGGGAGCCTATGGCTACACCTTC.

The chain joins TRBV6-5 to TRBJ1-4, with D perhaps TRBD1 (6 bases). The ends were cut back, 8 bases at V and 12 bases at J, with 13 bases in the middle. Germline CDR1 and CDR2: MNHEY and SVGAGI. The CDR3 spans 11 residues. The chain's CDR3 is CASGGRFQLFF. The CDR3, as DNA: TGTGCCAGCGGGGGCCGTTTCCAACTGTTTTTT.